The clone carrying this TCR beta chain was counted between two and nine times. Its antigen is not identified. This entry comes from a study of T-cell memory formation after mild COVID-19. About the research overall: In these data, TCR clusters were largely donor specific.

TCRdb passed the 5' RACE reads through MiXCR, listing each CDR3 protein once. Of 580,000 or so distinct CDR3 sequences listed, approximately 15% are singletons. General study findings and limits: Shrinking CD4+ clones resided mostly in CM and EM, and CD8+ ones in EMRA. Some clones that responded were present in memory (sampled pre-infection), which suggests cross-reactive memory joined.

V lost 0 bases to trimming and J lost 5 bases; unmatched junction nucleotides: 9. There are 16 residues in the CDR3. CDR1 and CDR2 from the germline V gene are SGHRS and YFSETQ. The chain combines TRBV5-1 with TRBJ2-5; TRBD1 agrees at 8 bases. This sequence was found in an adult woman who had mild COVID-19 (a few samples of this study predate the infection). Cell type and time point are not known. The source material was PBMCs or a T cell subset sorted from them (not recorded which). CDR3 nucleotides: TGCGCCAGCAGCTTGGTGGCAGGGGGCTTAGTGGAGACCCAGTACTTC. Its protein is CASSLVAGGLVETQYF.